The 10 T cell receptor beta chains below come from one sample, sequenced in a study of Ad26.COV2.S vaccination and SARS-CoV-2 variants. Treatment indicated: 19 received Ad26.COV2.S at low or high dose, single or two shots; about 5 received placebo; per-sample allocation not given. Following the first vaccine or placebo injection, samples were taken on day 63. TCRdb keeps only in-frame clones here, not all; method: immunoSEQ multiplex PCR. The sample contains under 550,000 clones, 88% of which appear only once. Sequencing used peripheral blood, obtained in a trial of Ad26.COV2.S vaccine versus placebo. The source is a person between 18 and 59 years old who received the Ad26.COV2.S COVID-19 vaccine or a placebo.

The V call is TRBV5-8, the J call TRBJ2-7; D possibly uses TRBD1 or TRBD2 (5 bases each). The CDR3 sequence is 15 residues long. Looked up from germline, CDR1 is SGHTS and CDR2 is YDEGEE. With 0 bases removed from V and 3 bases from J, the gap between germline ends came to 13 bases. The DNA of the CDR3 is TGTGCCAGCAGCTTGGCACGGGGCTCTATCTACGAGCAGTACTTC. Its protein product is CASSLARGSIYEQYF.

This sequence joins TRBV21-1 and TRBJ2-5; the table calls TRBD2, which could not be checked here. TRBV21-1 is a pseudogene. This CDR3 is 10 amino acids long. CDR3 residues: CASSNGGQYF. CDR3 DNA sequence: TGTGCCAGCAGCAACGGTGGCCAGTACTTC.

This chain uses TRBV6-2 or TRBV6-3 with TRBJ1-6; D may be TRBD1 (6 bases). Germline V gene sequence: CDR1 MNHEY, CDR2 SVGEGT. The CDR3 runs to 17 residues. V lost 6 bases, J lost 7 bases, and 22 bases lay in between. The CDR3, as DNA: TGTGCCAGCAGCCCTGGACAGCACAACCCAACCAATTCACCCCTCCACTTT. Translated, it gives CASSPGQHNPTNSPLHF.

The V gene is TRBV7-2, the J gene TRBJ2-7; TRBD1 matches at 8 bases. CDR3 length: 14 amino acids. The germline gives CDR1 SGHTA, CDR2 FQGNSA. The V gene end was trimmed by 2 bases and the J gene end by 4 bases; junction bases not matched to a gene: 4. CDR3 residues: CASSLRQGRYEQYF. In DNA form, the CDR3 reads TGTGCCAGCAGCTTACGACAGGGGAGGTACGAGCAGTACTTC.

The gene calls are TRBV5-1 and TRBJ2-5; TRBD2 is a possible D gene (6 bases). Germline CDR1 and CDR2: SGHRS and YFSETQ. V was clipped by 6 bases and J by 3 bases, with 15 bases between them. The CDR3 consists of 14 residues. CDR3 residues: CASNTLGGEETQYF. CDR3 nucleotides: TGCGCCAGCAACACTTTGGGAGGCGAAGAGACCCAGTACTTC.

The rearrangement uses TRBV5-1 and TRBJ1-2; TRBD1 might be the D (5 bases). The V and J ends lost 3 bases and 6 bases respectively, with 21 bases between them. This CDR3 has 16 residues. Germline CDR1 and CDR2: SGHRS and YFSETQ. In DNA, the CDR3 is TGCGCCAGCAGCTCCGCCAGGGTCCCCACAGGACATGGCTACACCTTC. Its protein product is CASSSARVPTGHGYTF.

CDR3 in amino acids: CASSSGPSAYEQYF. CDR3 DNA: TGTGCCAGCAGTTCAGGTCCCAGCGCCTACGAGCAGTACTTC. The chain joins TRBV28 to TRBJ2-7, with D unresolved. Germline CDR1 and CDR2: MDHEN and SYDVKM. The CDR3 is 14 residues long. The V gene lost 4 bases and the J gene lost 2 bases, with 12 bases spanning the gap.

The chain joins TRBV7-2 to TRBJ2-7; 10 bases are a match to TRBD1. The V segment lost 6 bases and the J segment 7 bases; nucleotides outside the gene matches: 9. The CDR3 is made up of 14 amino acids. The germline gives CDR1 SGHTA, CDR2 FQGNSA. As DNA, the CDR3 is TGTGCCAGCAGTGTCGGACAGGGGGTACTAGAGCAGTACTTC. It yields the protein CASSVGQGVLEQYF.

This rearrangement joins TRBV19 to TRBJ1-1, with 9 bases identical to TRBD1. Trimming at V came to 4 bases and at J to 4 bases, leaving 4 bases not matched to a gene. The CDR3 is 14 residues long. CDR1 and CDR2 from the germline V gene are LNHDA and SQIVND (reference sequence). The CDR3: CASSRDRVSTEAFF. The CDR3 DNA reads TGTGCCAGTAGTAGGGACAGGGTTAGCACTGAAGCTTTCTTT.

This chain links TRBV7-6 with TRBJ2-3; a weak D match, TRBD2 (5 bases). This CDR3 region has 13 residues. The germline V and J ends were trimmed by 3 bases and 6 bases, with 10 bases remaining between them. From germline, CDR1 is SGHVS and CDR2 FNYEAQ. CDR3 coding DNA: TGTGCCAGCAGCTTTGAGAGGGTGGATACGCAGTATTTT. As protein: CASSFERVDTQYF.